This TCR beta chain derives from a study of response to subunit inactivated influenza vaccine. Whole-study results and caveats: Each seasonal influenza vaccination recruits few new T cells, the authors suggested.

TCRdb called the RT-PCR reads again in MiXCR, with one record for every CDR3 protein. This sample has around 250,000 distinct CDR3 sequences, with 9% to 15% found just once. As for this clonotype: Its matching antigen is unknown. Mismatch with germline at one junction end may stem from a read error.

The starting material was non-naive T cells sorted from PBMCs, obtained approximately 15 days before vaccination. The source of this sequence is a man over 45 who received an inactivated influenza vaccine.

CDR3 region: CASSHGEGHRSYNSPLRF. The CDR3 DNA follows: TGCGCCAGCAGCCACGGTGAGGGACATCGCTCCTATAATTCACCCCTCCGCTTT. The chain employs TRBV4-1 and TRBJ1-6; a weak D match, TRBD1 (6 bases). CDR3 size: 18 residues. CDR1 MGHRA and CDR2 YSYEKL come from the germline V gene.